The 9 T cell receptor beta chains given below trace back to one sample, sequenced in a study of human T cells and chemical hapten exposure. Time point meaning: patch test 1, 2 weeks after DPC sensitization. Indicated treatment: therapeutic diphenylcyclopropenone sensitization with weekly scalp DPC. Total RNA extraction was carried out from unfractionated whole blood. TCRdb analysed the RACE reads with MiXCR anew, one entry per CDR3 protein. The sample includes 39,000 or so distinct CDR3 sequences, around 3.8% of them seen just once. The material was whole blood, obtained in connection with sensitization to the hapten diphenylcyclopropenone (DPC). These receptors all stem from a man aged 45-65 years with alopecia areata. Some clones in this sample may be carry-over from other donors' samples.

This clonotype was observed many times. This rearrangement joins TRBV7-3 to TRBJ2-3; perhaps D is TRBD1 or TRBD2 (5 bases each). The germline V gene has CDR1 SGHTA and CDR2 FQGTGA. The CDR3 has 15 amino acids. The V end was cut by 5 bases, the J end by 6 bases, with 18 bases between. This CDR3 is CASSALGTTGDTQYF. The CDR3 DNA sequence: TGTGCCAGCAGCGCGTTAGGGACCACCGGGGATACGCAGTATTTT.

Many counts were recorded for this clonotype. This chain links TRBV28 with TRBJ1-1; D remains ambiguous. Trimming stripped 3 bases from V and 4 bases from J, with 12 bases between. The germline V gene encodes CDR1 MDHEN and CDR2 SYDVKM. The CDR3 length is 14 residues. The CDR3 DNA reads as TGTGCCAGCAGTTTGACCGGCGGTGTCACTGAAGCTTTCTTT. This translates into CASSLTGGVTEAFF.

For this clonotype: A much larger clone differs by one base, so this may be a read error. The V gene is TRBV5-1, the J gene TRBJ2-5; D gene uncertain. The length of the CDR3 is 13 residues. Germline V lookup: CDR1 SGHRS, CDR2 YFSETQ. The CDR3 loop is CARSLRTLETQYF. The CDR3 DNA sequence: TGCGCCAGGAGCTTGAGGACCCTAGAAACCCAGTACTTC.

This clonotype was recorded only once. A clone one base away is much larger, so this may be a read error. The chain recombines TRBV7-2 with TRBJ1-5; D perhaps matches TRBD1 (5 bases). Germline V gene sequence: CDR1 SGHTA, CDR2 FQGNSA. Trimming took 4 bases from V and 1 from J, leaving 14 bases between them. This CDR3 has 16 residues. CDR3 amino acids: CASSSERGFSNQPQHF. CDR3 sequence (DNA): TGTGCCAGCAGCTCAGAGCGGGGGTTCAGCAATCAGCCCCAGCATTTT.

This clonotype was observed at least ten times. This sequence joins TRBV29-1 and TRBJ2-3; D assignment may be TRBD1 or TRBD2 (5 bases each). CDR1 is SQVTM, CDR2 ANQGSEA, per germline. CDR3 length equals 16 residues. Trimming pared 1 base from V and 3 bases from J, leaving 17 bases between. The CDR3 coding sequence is TGCAGCGTTGAAGGTGGGACCCTCCATGGGACAGATACGCAGTATTTT. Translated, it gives CSVEGGTLHGTDTQYF.

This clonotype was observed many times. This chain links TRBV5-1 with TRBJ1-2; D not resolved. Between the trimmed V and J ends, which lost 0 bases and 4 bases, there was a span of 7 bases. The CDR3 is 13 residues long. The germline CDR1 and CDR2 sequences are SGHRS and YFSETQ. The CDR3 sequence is CASSLEVTYGYTF. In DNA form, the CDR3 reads TGCGCCAGCAGCTTGGAAGTTACCTATGGCTACACCTTC.

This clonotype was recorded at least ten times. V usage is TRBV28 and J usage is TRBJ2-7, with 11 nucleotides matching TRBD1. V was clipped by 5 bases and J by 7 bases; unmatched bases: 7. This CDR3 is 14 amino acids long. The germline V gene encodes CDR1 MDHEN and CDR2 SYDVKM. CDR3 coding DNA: TGTGCCAGCAGTCCCTTCGGGACAGGGGGGGAGCAGTACTTC. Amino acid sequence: CASSPFGTGGEQYF.

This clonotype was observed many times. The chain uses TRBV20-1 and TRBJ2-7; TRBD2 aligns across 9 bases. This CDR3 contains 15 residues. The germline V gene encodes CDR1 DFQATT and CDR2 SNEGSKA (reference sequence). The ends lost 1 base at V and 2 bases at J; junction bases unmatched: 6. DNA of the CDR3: TGCAGTGCTAGAGTAGGCGAGCGGGAGGCCTACGAGCAGTACTTC. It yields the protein CSARVGEREAYEQYF.

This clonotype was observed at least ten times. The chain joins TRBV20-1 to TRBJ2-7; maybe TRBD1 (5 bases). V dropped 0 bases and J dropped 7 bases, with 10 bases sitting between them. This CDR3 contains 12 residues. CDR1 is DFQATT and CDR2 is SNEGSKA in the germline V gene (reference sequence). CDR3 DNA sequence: TGCAGTGCTAGAGATCCCCAGGGAGAGCAGTACTTC. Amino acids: CSARDPQGEQYF.